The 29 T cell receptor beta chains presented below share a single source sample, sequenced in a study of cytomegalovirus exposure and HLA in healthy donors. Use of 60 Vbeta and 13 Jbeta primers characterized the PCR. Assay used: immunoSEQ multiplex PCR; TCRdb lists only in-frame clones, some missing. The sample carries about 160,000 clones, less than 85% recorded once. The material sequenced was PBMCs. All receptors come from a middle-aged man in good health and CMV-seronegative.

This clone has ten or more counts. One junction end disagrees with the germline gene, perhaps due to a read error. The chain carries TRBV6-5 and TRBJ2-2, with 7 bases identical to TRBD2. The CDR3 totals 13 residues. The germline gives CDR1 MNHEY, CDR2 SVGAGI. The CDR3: CASSYYPPGGLFF. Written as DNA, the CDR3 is TGTGCCAGCAGTTATTACCCGCCGGGGGGGCTGTTTTTT.

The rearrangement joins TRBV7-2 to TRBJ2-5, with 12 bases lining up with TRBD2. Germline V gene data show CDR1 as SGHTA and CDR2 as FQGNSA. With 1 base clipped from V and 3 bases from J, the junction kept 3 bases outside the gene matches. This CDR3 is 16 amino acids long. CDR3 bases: TGTGCCAGCAGCTTAGTAACTAGCGGGGGGAAAGAGACCCAGTACTTC. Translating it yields CASSLVTSGGKETQYF.

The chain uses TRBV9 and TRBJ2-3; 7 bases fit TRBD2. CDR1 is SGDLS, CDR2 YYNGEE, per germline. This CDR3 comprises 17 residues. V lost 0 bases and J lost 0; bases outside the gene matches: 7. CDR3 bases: TGTGCCAGCAGCGTAGGAAGCGGGGACCTGAGCACAGATACGCAGTATTTT. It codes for CASSVGSGDLSTDTQYF.

The CDR3 reads CASSIRDKEYEQYF. The CDR3 bases are TGTGCCAGCAGTATCCGGGACAAGGAGTACGAGCAGTACTTC. The V call is TRBV7-6, the J call TRBJ2-7; D might be TRBD1 (6 bases). Trimming removed 6 bases from V and 4 bases from J, with 16 bases in between. The CDR3 has 14 residues. Germline lookup yields CDR1 SGHVS and CDR2 FNYEAQ. Filled out from reference TRBV7-6 and TRBJ2-7, the complete variable domain reads GAGVSQSPRYKVTKRGQDVALRCDPISGHVSLYWYRQALGQGPEFLTYFNYEAQQDKSGLPNDRFSAERPEGSISTLTIQRTEQRDSAMYRCASSIRDKEYEQYFGPGTRLTVT.

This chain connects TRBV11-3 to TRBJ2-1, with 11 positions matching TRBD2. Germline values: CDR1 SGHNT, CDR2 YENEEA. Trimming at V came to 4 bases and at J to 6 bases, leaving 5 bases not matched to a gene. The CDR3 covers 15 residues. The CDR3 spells CASSSRLAGFNEQFF. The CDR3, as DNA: TGTGCCAGCAGCTCCCGACTAGCGGGGTTCAATGAGCAGTTCTTC. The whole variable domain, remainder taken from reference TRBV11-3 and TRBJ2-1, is EAGVVQSPRYKIIEKKQPVAFWCNPISGHNTLYWYLQNLGQGPELLIRYENEEAVDDSQLPKDRFSAERLKGVDSTLKIQPAELGDSAVYLCASSSRLAGFNEQFFGPGTRLTVL.

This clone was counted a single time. CDR3 nucleotide sequence: TGTGCCACCAGCATACTGACAGGGAACACTGAAGCTTTCTTT. Amino acids: CATSILTGNTEAFF. The chain has TRBV15 and TRBJ1-1, with a weak D call TRBD1 (6 bases). Deletions cut 4 bases from V and 1 base from J, with 10 bases between. This CDR3 has 14 amino acids. Germline V gene sequence: CDR1 LNHNV, CDR2 YYDKDF (reference sequence). Complete variable domain (other parts from reference TRBV15 and TRBJ1-1): DAMVIQNPRYQVTQFGKPVTLSCSQTLNHNVMYWYQQKSSQAPKLLFHYYDKDFNNEADTPDNFQSRRPNTSFCFLDIRSPGLGDTAMYLCATSILTGNTEAFFGQGTRLTVV.

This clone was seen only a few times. CDR3 in DNA: TGTGCCAGCACCGGACTAGAATGGCTGTATTTT. Translating gives CASTGLEWLYF. The chain joins TRBV7-9 to TRBJ2-3; TRBD2 agrees at 7 bases. J gave up 14 bases and V 7 bases, and 9 bases lay outside the gene matches. Germline CDR1 and CDR2: SEHNR and FQNEAQ (reference sequence). The CDR3 is 11 residues long.

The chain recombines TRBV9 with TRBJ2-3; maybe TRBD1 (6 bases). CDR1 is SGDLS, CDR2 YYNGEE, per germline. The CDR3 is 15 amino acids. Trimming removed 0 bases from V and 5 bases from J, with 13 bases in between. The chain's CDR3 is CASSVAPPTGDTQYF. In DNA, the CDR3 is TGTGCCAGCAGCGTAGCCCCCCCGACAGGAGATACGCAGTATTTT. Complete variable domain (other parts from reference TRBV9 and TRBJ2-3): DSGVTQTPKHLITATGQRVTLRCSPRSGDLSVYWYQQSLDQGLQFLIQYYNGEERAKGNILERFSAQQFPDLHSELNLSSLELGDSALYFCASSVAPPTGDTQYFGPGTRLTVL.

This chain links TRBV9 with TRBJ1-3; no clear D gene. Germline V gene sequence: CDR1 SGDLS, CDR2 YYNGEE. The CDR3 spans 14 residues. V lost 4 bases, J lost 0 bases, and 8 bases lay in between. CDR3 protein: CASSSVNSGNTIYF. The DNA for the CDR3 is TGTGCCAGCAGCTCCGTTAACTCTGGAAACACCATATATTTT. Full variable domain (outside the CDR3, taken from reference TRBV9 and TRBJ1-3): DSGVTQTPKHLITATGQRVTLRCSPRSGDLSVYWYQQSLDQGLQFLIQYYNGEERAKGNILERFSAQQFPDLHSELNLSSLELGDSALYFCASSSVNSGNTIYFGEGSWLTVV.

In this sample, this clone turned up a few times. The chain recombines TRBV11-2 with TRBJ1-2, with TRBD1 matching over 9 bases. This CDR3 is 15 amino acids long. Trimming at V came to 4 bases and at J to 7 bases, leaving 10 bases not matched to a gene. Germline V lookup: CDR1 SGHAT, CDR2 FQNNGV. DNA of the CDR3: TGTGCCAGCAGCTCCCGGGACAGGGCCTCGGGTGGCTACACCTTC. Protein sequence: CASSSRDRASGGYTF.

CDR3 sequence reads: CASPLVDTQYF. The CDR3 DNA sequence: TGTGCCAGCCCCCTAGTCGATACGCAGTATTTT. The V gene is TRBV5-8, the J gene TRBJ2-3; the D is unclear. Germline assignment: CDR1 SGHTS and CDR2 YDEGEE. V lost 7 bases and J lost 6, with 9 bases in between. The CDR3 is 11 residues long.

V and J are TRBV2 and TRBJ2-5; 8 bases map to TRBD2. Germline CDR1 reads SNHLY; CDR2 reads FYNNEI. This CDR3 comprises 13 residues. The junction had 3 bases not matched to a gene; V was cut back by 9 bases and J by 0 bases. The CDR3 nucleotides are TGTGCCAGTGGACTAGCTTACCAAGAGACCCAGTACTTC. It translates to CASGLAYQETQYF. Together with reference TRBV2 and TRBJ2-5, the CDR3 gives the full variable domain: EPEVTQTPSHQVTQMGQEVILRCVPISNHLYFYWYRQILGQKVEFLVSFYNNEISEKSEIFDDQFSVERPDGSNFTLKIRSTKLEDSAMYFCASGLAYQETQYFGPGTRLLVL.

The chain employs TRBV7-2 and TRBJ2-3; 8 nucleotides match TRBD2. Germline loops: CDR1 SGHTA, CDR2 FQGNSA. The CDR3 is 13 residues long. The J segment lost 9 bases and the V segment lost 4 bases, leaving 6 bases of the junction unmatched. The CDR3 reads CASSSGGVGTQYF. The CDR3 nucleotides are TGTGCCAGCAGCTCGGGGGGGGTCGGAACGCAGTATTTT.

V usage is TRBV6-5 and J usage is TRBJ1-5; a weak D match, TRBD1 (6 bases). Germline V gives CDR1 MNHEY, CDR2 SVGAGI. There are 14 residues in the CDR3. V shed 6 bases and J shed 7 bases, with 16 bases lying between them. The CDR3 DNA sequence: TGTGCCAGCAGAAGAACAGGGACGGGGCAGCCCCAGCATTTT. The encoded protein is CASRRTGTGQPQHF.

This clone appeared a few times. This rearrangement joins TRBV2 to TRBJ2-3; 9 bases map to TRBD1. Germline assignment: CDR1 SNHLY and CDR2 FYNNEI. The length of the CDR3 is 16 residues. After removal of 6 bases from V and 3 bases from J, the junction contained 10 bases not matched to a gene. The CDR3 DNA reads TGTGCCAGCAGATCTGCAGGACAGGGGAGGACAGATACGCAGTATTTT. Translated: CASRSAGQGRTDTQYF.

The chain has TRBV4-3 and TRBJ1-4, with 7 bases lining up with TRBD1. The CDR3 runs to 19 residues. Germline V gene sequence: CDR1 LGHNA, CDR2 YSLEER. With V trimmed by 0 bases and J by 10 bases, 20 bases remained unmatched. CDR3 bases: TGCGCCAGCAGCCAAGAGGCCCCACCTATTGGAAGGGGGCGCGGAAAACTGTTTTTT. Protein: CASSQEAPPIGRGRGKLFF.

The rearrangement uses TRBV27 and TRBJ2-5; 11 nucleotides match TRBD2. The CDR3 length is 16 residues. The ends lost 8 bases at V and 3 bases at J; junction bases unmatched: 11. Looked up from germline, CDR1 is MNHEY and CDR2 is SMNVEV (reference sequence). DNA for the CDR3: TGTGCCAGCTATGGGGGGACTAGCGGCCTTAAAGAGACCCAGTACTTC. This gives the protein CASYGGTSGLKETQYF.

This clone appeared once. CDR3 protein: CASSRDRGNGYTF. Written as DNA, the CDR3 is TGTGCCAGCAGTCGGGACAGGGGGAATGGCTACACCTTC. V usage is TRBV5-8 and J usage is TRBJ1-2, with 11 bases that match TRBD1. The CDR3 has 13 residues. Trimming removed 5 bases from V and 6 bases from J; junction bases left unmatched: 3. Germline values: CDR1 SGHTS, CDR2 YDEGEE. Full variable domain (remainder filled in from reference TRBV5-8 and TRBJ1-2): EAGVTQSPTHLIKTRGQQATLRCSPISGHTSVYWYQQALGLGLQFLLWYDEGEERNRGNFPPRFSGRQFPNYSSELNVNALELEDSALYLCASSRDRGNGYTFGSGTRLTVV.

The CDR3 DNA reads as TGCAGCGTTGAGGGCACTAGCGGGGGGCAGGCGAACACAGATACGCAGTATTTT. Encoded protein: CSVEGTSGGQANTDTQYF. The chain recombines TRBV29-1 with TRBJ2-3, with 12 bases aligning to TRBD2. The CDR3 contains 18 residues. CDR1 and CDR2 (germline): SQVTM, ANQGSEA. The trim removed 3 bases at V and 2 bases at J, leaving 12 bases unmatched.

DNA of the CDR3: TGTGCCAGCAGCTTGTTCCCAGGGGAGAACTACGAGCAGTACTTC. As protein: CASSLFPGENYEQYF. The chain uses TRBV5-8 and TRBJ2-7; tentative D call: TRBD1 (6 bases). The V end was cut by 1 base, the J end by 3 bases, with 14 bases between. CDR1 SGHTS and CDR2 YDEGEE come from the germline V gene. The CDR3 contains 15 residues.

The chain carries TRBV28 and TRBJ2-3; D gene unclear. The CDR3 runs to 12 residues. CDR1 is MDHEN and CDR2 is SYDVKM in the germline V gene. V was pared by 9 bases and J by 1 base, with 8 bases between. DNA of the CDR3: TGTGCCAGTGGTAGAGGCACAGATACGCAGTATTTT. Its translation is CASGRGTDTQYF.

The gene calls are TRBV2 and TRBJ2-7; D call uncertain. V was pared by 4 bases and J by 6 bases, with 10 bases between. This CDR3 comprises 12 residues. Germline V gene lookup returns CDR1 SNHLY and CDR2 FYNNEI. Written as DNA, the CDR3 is TGTGCCAGCAGTGCGATTACTTTCGAGCAGTACTTC. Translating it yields CASSAITFEQYF. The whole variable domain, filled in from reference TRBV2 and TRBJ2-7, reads EPEVTQTPSHQVTQMGQEVILRCVPISNHLYFYWYRQILGQKVEFLVSFYNNEISEKSEIFDDQFSVERPDGSNFTLKIRSTKLEDSAMYFCASSAITFEQYFGPGTRLTVT.

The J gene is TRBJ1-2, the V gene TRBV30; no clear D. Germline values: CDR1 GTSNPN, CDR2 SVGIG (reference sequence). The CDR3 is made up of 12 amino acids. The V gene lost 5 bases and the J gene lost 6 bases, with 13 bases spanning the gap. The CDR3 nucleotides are TGTGCCTGGGGCGGGCAGGTCCATGGCTACACCTTC. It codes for CAWGGQVHGYTF.

CDR3 residues: CASSGRDMYSNQPQHF. In nucleotides, the CDR3 is TGTGCCAGCAGTGGCCGGGACATGTATAGCAATCAGCCCCAGCATTTT. V is TRBV2 and J is TRBJ1-5; D possibly corresponds to TRBD1 (6 bases). The V and J ends lost 4 bases and 0 bases respectively, with 13 bases between them. The CDR3 length is 16 residues. Germline V gives CDR1 SNHLY, CDR2 FYNNEI.

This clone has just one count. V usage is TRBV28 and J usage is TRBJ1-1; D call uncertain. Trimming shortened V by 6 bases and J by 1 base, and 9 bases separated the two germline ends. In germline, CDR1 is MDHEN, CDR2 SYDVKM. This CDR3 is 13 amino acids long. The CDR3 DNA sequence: TGTGCCAGCAGCCCTTCACAGAACACTGAAGCTTTCTTT. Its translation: CASSPSQNTEAFF.

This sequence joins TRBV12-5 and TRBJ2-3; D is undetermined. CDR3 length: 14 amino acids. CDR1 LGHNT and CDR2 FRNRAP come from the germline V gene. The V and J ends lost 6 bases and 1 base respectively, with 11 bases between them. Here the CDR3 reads CASGQEGGTDTQYF. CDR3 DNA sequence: TGTGCTAGTGGGCAGGAAGGTGGCACAGATACGCAGTATTTT.

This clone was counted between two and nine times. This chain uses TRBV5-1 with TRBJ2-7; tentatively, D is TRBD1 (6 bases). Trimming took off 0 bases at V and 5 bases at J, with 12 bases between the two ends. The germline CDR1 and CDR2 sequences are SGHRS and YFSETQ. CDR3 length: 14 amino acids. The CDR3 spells CASSLGQARDEQYF. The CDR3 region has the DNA TGCGCCAGCAGCTTGGGACAGGCCAGGGACGAGCAGTACTTC.

Here the CDR3 DNA reads TGTGCCAGCAGCTTCGGTCTAGCGGGGGGGGCCACAGATACGCAGTATTTT. This translates into CASSFGLAGGATDTQYF. V is TRBV7-3 and J is TRBJ2-3; 12 nucleotides align to TRBD2. Germline V gene data show CDR1 as SGHTA and CDR2 as FQGTGA. The CDR3 extends over 17 amino acids. V was clipped by 3 bases and J by 2 bases; unmatched bases: 6.

The CDR3 nucleotides read TGTGCCAGCAGCTTAGAGGGGTCACCCCTCCACTTT. It translates to CASSLEGSPLHF. The rearrangement uses TRBV7-9 and TRBJ1-6; TRBD1 is a possible D gene (5 bases). The germline CDR1 and CDR2 sequences are SEHNR and FQNEAQ (reference sequence). Trimming stripped 1 base from V and 10 bases from J, with 5 bases between. CDR3 length equals 12 residues.